This paragraph covers one T cell receptor beta chain sequence. The CDR3 extends over 15 amino acids. V was pared by 7 bases and J by 8 bases, with 18 bases between. Germline values: CDR1 MNHEY, CDR2 SVGAGI. This record belongs to a study of blood T cell repertoires in COVID-19. In the study's own analysis: Nucleated cell counts were estimated from reference gene primer amplification. This table comes from immunoSEQ multiplex PCR, and its TCRdb copy is limited to in-frame clones, with some not included. V and J calls and clone size are those listed in that table; D and trimming were worked out from the DNA. Of 95,000 to 110,000 clones detected, about 91% appear once; the ten largest clones hold 6.8%.

The chain couples TRBV6-5 to TRBJ1-6; a weak D match, TRBD1 (5 bases). The sequence was obtained from a man aged 45-65 years with active or convalescent COVID-19. The sample taken for sequencing was peripheral blood. The CDR3 DNA is TGTGCCAGCACCAAACGGGTCGGAGGGGATTCACCCCTCCACTTT. This encodes CASTKRVGGDSPLHF.